A single sample is the source of the 5 T cell receptor beta chains below, sequenced in a study of identical twins. TCRdb re-analysed the 5' RACE reads in MiXCR, keeping a single row per CDR3 protein. The table has 270,000 or so distinct CDR3 sequences, around 8.8% seen once; the top ten hold around 3%. This sample also appeared in a second study, on yellow fever vaccine responses in identical twins.

The sample comprised CD8+ T cells sorted from blood. The receptors derive from a woman between 18 and 30 years old in good health.

J is TRBJ2-7 and V is TRBV20-1, with 9 nucleotides matching TRBD1. V dropped 6 bases and J dropped 2; count of bases not matched to a gene: 5. CDR3 length equals 13 residues. Germline CDR1 is DFQATT and CDR2 is SNEGSKA (reference sequence). The CDR3 here is CSAYWTGAYEQYF. CDR3 sequence (DNA): TGCAGTGCCTATTGGACAGGGGCCTACGAGCAGTACTTC.

Of note for this clonotype: It may be a read error: a sequence one base away is much more abundant. CDR3 nucleotides: TGTGACAGCAGCTTGGTTCGGCTCAATGAGCAGTTCTTC. This translates into CDSSLVRLNEQFF. The genes are TRBV5-6 and TRBJ2-1; D unresolved. Germline CDR1 reads SGHDT; CDR2 reads YYEEEE. The CDR3 runs 13 residues.

This clonotype appeared many times. The chain employs TRBV7-2 and TRBJ2-3; no definite D call. The germline V gene encodes CDR1 SGHTA and CDR2 FQGNSA. This CDR3 region has 13 residues. Trimming removed 0 bases from V and 5 bases from J, with 6 bases in between. CDR3: CASSLASGDTQYF. CDR3 DNA sequence: TGTGCCAGCAGCTTAGCGTCCGGAGATACGCAGTATTTT.

This clonotype was detected ten times or more. The chain uses TRBV9 and TRBJ1-5, with D tentatively TRBD1 (5 bases). Germline CDR1 reads SGDLS; CDR2 reads YYNGEE. CDR3 length equals 15 residues. The germline V and J ends were trimmed by 0 bases and 1 base, with 8 bases remaining between them. The CDR3 here is CASSVGQLSNQPQHF. In DNA form, the CDR3 reads TGTGCCAGCAGCGTAGGACAGCTGAGCAATCAGCCCCAGCATTTT.

This clonotype was counted a few times. The V gene is TRBV27, the J gene TRBJ2-7; tentative D call: TRBD1 (5 bases). The CDR3 has 17 residues. Germline V gene data show CDR1 as MNHEY and CDR2 as SMNVEV (reference sequence). V lost 3 bases to trimming and J lost 4 bases, with 22 bases between them. CDR3 nucleotide sequence: TGTGCCAGCAGTTTTAGGGGCCGGGCAGCGAAACTTTACGAGCAGTACTTC. Translated, it gives CASSFRGRAAKLYEQYF.